The present TCR beta chain was sequenced within a study of blood T cell repertoires in COVID-19. On the study more broadly: Whether acute or convalescent, the COVID-19 samples came from the United States, Italy and Spain. In each case, the material was cDNA or gDNA derived from T cells, B-cell-depleted T cells, or PBMCs.

Original methodology: Amplification of reference gene primers provided the estimated nucleated cell counts. TCRdb's copy holds only in-frame clones and misses some; the assay was immunoSEQ multiplex PCR. V and J calls and clone size are as listed in that table; D and trimming were resolved from the DNA. The sample carries nearly 300,000 clones, 88% recorded once. From germline, CDR1 is SGHRS and CDR2 YFSETQ. The V and J ends lost 4 bases and 6 bases, in that order; junction bases with no gene match: 4. The CDR3 is made up of 13 amino acids. The clonotype was recovered from a young woman who had recovered from COVID-19. Sequenced material: peripheral blood. The chain combines TRBV5-1 with TRBJ1-2, with 9 bases aligning to TRBD1. CDR3: CASSPGDRDGYTF. The CDR3 DNA is TGCGCCAGCAGCCCCGGGGACAGGGATGGCTACACCTTC.